These 29 T cell receptor beta chains share one sample of origin, sequenced in a study of blood T cell repertoires in COVID-19. Produced via immunoSEQ multiplex PCR; TCRdb's table is partial and in-frame only. There are some 100,000 clones in the sample; 80% to 90% occur only once, and 1% to 1.4% lies in the top ten. The sequencing input was peripheral blood. All receptors derive from a human donor in a cohort sampled during active COVID-19.

This clone was detected only a few times. This chain joins TRBV7-2 and TRBJ2-5; 8 bases fit TRBD2. The germline CDR1 and CDR2 sequences are SGHTA and FQGNSA. The CDR3 spans 15 residues. With 6 bases clipped from V and 6 bases from J, the junction kept 12 bases outside the gene matches. The CDR3 sequence is CASSSGSGGGKTQYF. Written as DNA, the CDR3 is TGTGCCAGCAGTTCCGGGAGCGGGGGAGGAAAGACCCAGTACTTC.

V usage is TRBV6-5 and J usage is TRBJ1-6; tentatively, D is TRBD1 (6 bases). This CDR3 region has 14 residues. The V end lost 5 bases, the J end lost 8 bases, and 13 bases lay between the germline ends. The germline gives CDR1 MNHEY, CDR2 SVGAGI. This CDR3 is CASSIQGRHSPLHF. CDR3 DNA sequence: TGTGCCAGCAGTATTCAGGGGCGGCATTCACCCCTCCACTTT.

This clone has just one count. J is TRBJ1-3 and V is TRBV6-5; D is perhaps TRBD1 (5 bases). Germline V gives CDR1 MNHEY, CDR2 SVGAGI. This CDR3 is built from 16 residues. Trimming took off 0 bases at V and 0 bases at J, with 9 bases between the two ends. The CDR3 sequence: CASSYSTAFSGNTIYF. CDR3 DNA: TGTGCCAGCAGTTACTCGACAGCCTTCTCTGGAAACACCATATATTTT.

This clone has only one observation. The chain is built from TRBV6-5 and TRBJ1-2; 7 bases map to TRBD1. Trimming at V came to 6 bases and at J to 8 bases, leaving 12 bases not matched to a gene. Per the germline V gene, CDR1 is MNHEY and CDR2 is SVGAGI. The CDR3 contains 14 residues. CDR3 protein: CASSRIGQAGGYTF. The DNA of the CDR3 is TGTGCCAGCAGCAGAATAGGACAGGCAGGCGGCTACACCTTC.

The chain uses TRBV5-1 and TRBJ2-2; a possible D gene is TRBD1 (5 bases). Trimming took off 1 base at V and 1 base at J, with 8 bases between the two ends. Germline-derived CDR1 and CDR2 are SGHRS and YFSETQ. This CDR3 comprises 15 residues. The chain's CDR3 is CASSLQGLNTGELFF. In DNA, the CDR3 is TGCGCCAGCAGCTTGCAGGGCCTGAACACCGGGGAGCTGTTTTTT.

This sequence joins TRBV13 and TRBJ2-3; D might be TRBD1 (6 bases). V lost 4 bases to trimming and J lost 1 base, with 15 bases between them. The CDR3 extends over 16 amino acids. CDR1 and CDR2 from the germline V gene are PRHDT and FYEKMQ (reference sequence). For the CDR3, the DNA is TGTGCCAGCAGCTCCCTCGGTAGACAGGGCACAGATACGCAGTATTTT. Residues: CASSSLGRQGTDTQYF.

The J gene is TRBJ2-5, the V gene TRBV27; 10 nucleotides agree with TRBD2. V shed 6 bases and J 0 bases; nucleotides not matched to a gene: 16. The CDR3 is made up of 19 amino acids. CDR1 is MNHEY, CDR2 SMNVEV, per germline (reference sequence). Here the CDR3 reads CASSKLPPRLAGHQETQYF. The CDR3 region has the DNA TGTGCCAGCAGCAAGCTTCCACCCCGACTAGCGGGCCACCAAGAGACCCAGTACTTC.

V gene TRBV14 combines with J gene TRBJ2-7; D might be TRBD2 (6 bases). Germline V gene lookup returns CDR1 SGHDN and CDR2 FVKESK. With 1 base removed from V and 2 bases from J, the gap between germline ends came to 12 bases. This CDR3 is built from 15 residues. CDR3 sequence: CASSQGRGNPYEQYF. CDR3 nucleotide sequence: TGTGCCAGCAGCCAAGGGCGGGGTAACCCCTACGAGCAGTACTTC. The variable domain in full, with the rest retrieved from reference TRBV14 and TRBJ2-7, is EAGVTQFPSHSVIEKGQTVTLRCDPISGHDNLYWYRRVMGKEIKFLLHFVKESKQDESGMPNNRFLAERTGGTYSTLKVQPAELEDSGVYFCASSQGRGNPYEQYFGPGTRLTVT.

This clone was found a few times. The genes are TRBV7-9 and TRBJ1-2; no clear D gene. The germline V gene has CDR1 SEHNR and CDR2 FQNEAQ (reference sequence). V lost 5 bases and J lost 4, with 11 bases in between. The CDR3 totals 13 residues. CDR3 bases: TGTGCCAGCAGCCCAGAGGCTGGCTATGGCTACACCTTC. Protein sequence: CASSPEAGYGYTF.

This chain joins TRBV9 and TRBJ2-5, with no clear D. The CDR3 has 14 amino acids. V was pared by 3 bases and J by 0 bases, with 9 bases between. Looked up from germline, CDR1 is SGDLS and CDR2 is YYNGEE. The CDR3 reads CASSANGYQETQYF. CDR3 nucleotide sequence: TGTGCCAGCAGCGCCAACGGTTACCAAGAGACCCAGTACTTC.

This chain uses TRBV5-3 with TRBJ1-2, with no clear D. TRBV5-3 is treated as an ORF (open reading frame) with a function not yet certain. The CDR3 extends over 15 amino acids. The V gene lost 4 bases and the J gene lost 5 bases, with 18 bases spanning the gap. CDR3 DNA sequence: TGTGCCAGAAGCCCCGGGCGAGGGTTTAATTATGGCTACACCTTC. Its protein is CARSPGRGFNYGYTF.

The V call is TRBV5-1, the J call TRBJ2-2; D not certain. Germline V gene data show CDR1 as SGHRS and CDR2 as YFSETQ. The CDR3 has 14 amino acids. V lost 4 bases to trimming and J lost 0 bases, with 7 bases between them. CDR3 bases: TGCGCCAGCAGCCTTTTTGCGAACACCGGGGAGCTGTTTTTT. It yields the protein CASSLFANTGELFF.

V gene TRBV5-4 combines with J gene TRBJ2-5; D ambiguous. Trimming took off 3 bases at V and 1 base at J, with 7 bases between the two ends. Germline values: CDR1 SGHNT, CDR2 YYREEE (reference sequence). This CDR3 is 13 amino acids long. CDR3: CASSSTAQETQYF. CDR3 DNA: TGTGCCAGCAGCTCAACAGCCCAAGAGACCCAGTACTTC.

V gene TRBV7-9 combines with J gene TRBJ2-3, with D hard to call. The CDR3 is made up of 13 amino acids. Deletions cut 1 base from V and 4 bases from J, with 6 bases between. The germline gives CDR1 SEHNR, CDR2 FQNEAQ (reference sequence). CDR3 region: CASSLVLSDTQYF. The DNA for the CDR3 is TGTGCCAGCAGCTTAGTCTTGTCAGATACGCAGTATTTT. Complete variable domain (other parts from reference TRBV7-9 and TRBJ2-3): DTGVSQNPRHKITKRGQNVTFRCDPISEHNRLYWYRQTLGQGPEFLTYFQNEAQLEKSRLLSDRFSAERPKGSFSTLEIQRTEQGDSAMYLCASSLVLSDTQYFGPGTRLTVL.

Here the CDR3 reads CSVNYGQATDTQYF. In nucleotides, the CDR3 is TGCAGCGTCAATTACGGACAGGCGACAGATACGCAGTATTTT. The chain couples TRBV29-1 to TRBJ2-3, with 7 bases that match TRBD1. The CDR3 totals 14 residues. V gave up 6 bases and J gave up 3 bases; unmatched junction bases: 9. The germline gives CDR1 SQVTM, CDR2 ANQGSEA.

CDR3 in DNA: TGTGCCAGCAGCCTCGGGACTGGTTCCTACGAGCAGTACTTC. This encodes CASSLGTGSYEQYF. The chain employs TRBV2 and TRBJ2-7, with a tentative D call TRBD2 (6 bases). The CDR3 consists of 14 residues. Germline V gene sequence: CDR1 SNHLY, CDR2 FYNNEI. Trimming removed 6 bases from V and 1 base from J, with 13 bases in between.

V usage is TRBV6-4 and J usage is TRBJ2-1; 10 positions agree with TRBD2. J lost 3 bases, V lost 8 bases, and 7 bases had no gene match. This CDR3 comprises 15 residues. Germline lookup yields CDR1 MRHNA and CDR2 SNTAGT. The CDR3 DNA follows: TGTGCCAGCCGACCTAGCGGGGGTCGCTACAATGAGCAGTTCTTC. It is translated as CASRPSGGRYNEQFF.

V and J are TRBV11-2 and TRBJ2-4; perhaps TRBD2 as D (7 bases). The V end was cut by 1 base, the J end by 3 bases, with 13 bases between. The CDR3 extends over 16 amino acids. Per germline, CDR1 SGHAT and CDR2 FQNNGV. The CDR3 nucleotides are TGTGCCAGCAGCTTAGGGTCGGGGGGCGGCAAAAACATTCAGTACTTC. Protein product: CASSLGSGGGKNIQYF. The full variable domain, its missing parts supplied by reference TRBV11-2 and TRBJ2-4, is EAGVAQSPRYKIIEKRQSVAFWCNPISGHATLYWYQQILGQGPKLLIQFQNNGVVDDSQLPKDRFSAERLKGVDSTLKIQPAKLEDSAVYLCASSLGSGGGKNIQYFGAGTRLSVL.

The chain couples TRBV5-1 to TRBJ1-1; D may be TRBD1 (6 bases). CDR1 is SGHRS and CDR2 is YFSETQ in the germline V gene. Trimming removed 0 bases at V and 0 bases at J, with 15 bases between. The CDR3 covers 17 residues. CDR3 in DNA: TGCGCCAGCAGCTTGGTTGGGGCAGGGGTTATGAACACTGAAGCTTTCTTT. This encodes CASSLVGAGVMNTEAFF.

The J gene is TRBJ2-7, the V gene TRBV24-1, with D perhaps matching TRBD1 (6 bases). Trimming left V 12 bases short and J 2 bases short, with 19 bases between. CDR3 length: 14 residues. CDR1 and CDR2 (germline): KGHDR, SFDVKD. As DNA, the CDR3 is TGTGCCGCCCTCGCTGGACAGAGAGCCTACGAGCAGTACTTC. Translating gives CAALAGQRAYEQYF.

This clone was observed a single time. The chain uses TRBV19 and TRBJ1-4, with 10 nucleotides matching TRBD1. After removal of 7 bases from V and 6 bases from J, the junction contained 5 bases not matched to a gene. The CDR3 spans 14 residues. Germline V lookup: CDR1 LNHDA, CDR2 SQIVND (reference sequence). Here the CDR3 DNA reads TGTGCCAGTAAGGCGGGACAGGGGTATGAAAAACTGTTTTTT. Translation gives CASKAGQGYEKLFF.

This chain's CDR3 is CASSTLTDRGPQPQHF. The CDR3 DNA reads TGTGCCAGCAGTACGCTAACCGACAGGGGGCCTCAGCCCCAGCATTTT. The chain combines TRBV27 with TRBJ1-5; TRBD1 agrees at 10 bases. Unmatched junction bases numbered 10, after V lost 5 bases and J lost 6 bases. The CDR3 spans 16 residues. Per germline, CDR1 MNHEY and CDR2 SMNVEV (reference sequence).

The chain joins TRBV2 to TRBJ1-5; the D gene is possibly TRBD1 (6 bases). V was cut by 5 bases and J by 0 bases, with 11 bases left in between. CDR1 is SNHLY and CDR2 is FYNNEI in the germline V gene. The CDR3 spans 15 residues. The CDR3 nucleotides read TGTGCCAGCAGTATGGACAGATATAGCAATCAGCCCCAGCATTTT. Translating it yields CASSMDRYSNQPQHF.

The chain combines TRBV9 with TRBJ2-5; D unclear. The CDR3 extends over 13 amino acids. Trimming took off 1 base at V and 4 bases at J, with 8 bases between the two ends. Germline lookup yields CDR1 SGDLS and CDR2 YYNGEE. The CDR3 nucleotides are TGTGCCAGCAGCGTAAATGGCGGAGAGACCCAGTACTTC. This encodes CASSVNGGETQYF. Full variable domain (missing parts from reference TRBV9 and TRBJ2-5): DSGVTQTPKHLITATGQRVTLRCSPRSGDLSVYWYQQSLDQGLQFLIQYYNGEERAKGNILERFSAQQFPDLHSELNLSSLELGDSALYFCASSVNGGETQYFGPGTRLLVL.

The J gene is TRBJ1-2, the V gene TRBV24-1; TRBD1 is a possible D gene (6 bases). V lost 3 bases, J lost 8 bases, and 12 bases lay in between. CDR1 and CDR2 from the germline V gene are KGHDR and SFDVKD. The CDR3 covers 13 residues. CDR3 sequence reads: CATSDPGVGGYTF. CDR3 sequence (DNA): TGTGCCACCAGTGATCCAGGGGTAGGAGGCTACACCTTC.

The V and J genes are TRBV5-4 and TRBJ2-1, with TRBD2 identical over 7 bases. From germline, CDR1 is SGHNT and CDR2 YYREEE (reference sequence). This CDR3 contains 13 residues. With V trimmed by 2 bases and J by 10 bases, 6 bases remained unmatched. DNA for the CDR3: TGTGCCAGCAGCTTAGGCGTGGGGGGGGAGCAGTTCTTC. It is translated as CASSLGVGGEQFF.

The CDR3: CASTRESAGTSGIYEQFF. The CDR3 coding sequence is TGCGCCAGCACCCGAGAAAGTGCAGGGACTAGCGGGATATACGAGCAGTTCTTC. J is TRBJ2-1 and V is TRBV4-1, with 13 nucleotides matching TRBD2. Germline CDR1 reads MGHRA; CDR2 reads YSYEKL. The CDR3 is made up of 18 amino acids. V lost 7 bases, J lost 10 bases, and 19 bases stayed unmatched.

The rearrangement joins TRBV7-6 to TRBJ1-1; TRBD1 agrees at 9 bases. CDR1 and CDR2 (germline): SGHVS, FNYEAQ. This CDR3 has 15 amino acids. J gave up 1 base and V 5 bases, and 5 bases lay outside the gene matches. This CDR3 reads CASSLRTGENTEAFF. The CDR3 DNA is TGTGCCAGCAGCCTTAGGACAGGGGAGAACACTGAAGCTTTCTTT.

The chain links TRBV5-4 to TRBJ1-2, with TRBD1 as a possible D gene (5 bases). Trimming pared 0 bases from V and 4 bases from J, leaving 7 bases between. CDR1 and CDR2 from the germline V gene are SGHNT and YYREEE (reference sequence). CDR3 length: 13 residues. CDR3 region: CASSLEGIYGYTF. CDR3 in DNA: TGTGCCAGCAGCTTGGAGGGGATCTATGGCTACACCTTC. Complete variable domain (other parts from reference TRBV5-4 and TRBJ1-2): ETGVTQSPTHLIKTRGQQVTLRCSSQSGHNTVSWYQQALGQGPQFIFQYYREEENGRGNFPPRFSGLQFPNYSSELNVNALELDDSALYLCASSLEGIYGYTFGSGTRLTVV.